The 12 T cell receptor beta chains presented below share a single source sample, sequenced in a study of shared T cell receptors in the human thymus. Data came from immunoSEQ multiplex PCR; TCRdb stores just in-frame clones and leaves some out. This table has some 700,000 clones, approximately 85% appearing once. This sample was also put to use in a study of human thymus T cells.

The sample was thymocytes. These TCRs come from a girl in the first two years of life with a congenital heart defect.

The chain combines TRBV6-5 with TRBJ2-5, with D tentatively TRBD1 (5 bases). The J call may be incorrect, as the DNA end agrees better with TRBJ2-7. The germline gives CDR1 MNHEY, CDR2 SVGAGI. There are 15 residues in the CDR3. The CDR3 DNA reads TGTGCCAGCAGTTACAGGGGAAAGGGAACCTACGAGCAGTACTTC. Protein: CASSYRGKGTYEQYF.

The chain employs TRBV5-1 and TRBJ2-7; D remains ambiguous. This CDR3 region has 14 residues. V lost 2 bases to trimming and J lost 1 base, with 10 bases between them. The germline V gene encodes CDR1 SGHRS and CDR2 YFSETQ. CDR3 sequence reads: CASSLSVLSYEQYF. In nucleotides, the CDR3 is TGCGCCAGCAGCTTATCAGTTTTGTCCTACGAGCAGTACTTC.

There are a few counts of this clone. CDR3: CASSFRQGSNEQFF. The CDR3 DNA follows: TGTGCCAGCAGCTTCCGACAGGGCTCTAATGAGCAGTTCTTC. The J gene is TRBJ2-1, the V gene TRBV7-9; 7 bases map to TRBD1. Germline V gene data show CDR1 as SEHNR and CDR2 as FQNEAQ (reference sequence). V gave up 3 bases and J gave up 7 bases; unmatched junction bases: 6. The CDR3 is 14 residues long.

The chain links TRBV11-3 to TRBJ2-2, with 8 bases fitting TRBD1. The length of the CDR3 is 15 residues. The V and J ends lost 7 bases and 3 bases, in that order; junction bases with no gene match: 7. CDR1 and CDR2 from the germline V gene are SGHNT and YENEEA. The DNA for the CDR3 is TGTGCCAGCACCCGGACAGGGTGGGACACCGGGGAGCTGTTTTTT. Protein product: CASTRTGWDTGELFF.

This clone occurred once. The chain is built from TRBV4-3 and TRBJ1-1; no clear D. The CDR3 is 14 residues long. The V end was cut by 1 base, the J end by 5 bases, with 11 bases between. Germline-derived CDR1 and CDR2 are LGHNA and YSLEER. CDR3 sequence reads: CASSQVRVATEAFF. The CDR3 DNA sequence: TGCGCCAGCAGCCAAGTAAGGGTAGCGACTGAAGCTTTCTTT.

The chain carries TRBV7-2 and TRBJ1-3; maybe TRBD1 (5 bases). V dropped 1 base and J dropped 0 bases, with 13 bases sitting between them. CDR3 size: 17 residues. Germline V lookup: CDR1 SGHTA, CDR2 FQGNSA. The CDR3 DNA reads as TGTGCCAGCAGCTTAGTGGCCAGGGCATTCTCTGGAAACACCATATATTTT. Translating gives CASSLVARAFSGNTIYF.

J is TRBJ2-7 and V is TRBV6-1, with a weak D call TRBD2 (6 bases). V lost 6 bases and J 6 bases, leaving 6 bases between the germline ends. CDR3 size: 10 residues. CDR1 and CDR2 from the germline V gene are MNHNS and SASEGT. The CDR3 sequence: CASRGGEQYF. In nucleotides, the CDR3 is TGTGCCAGCAGGGGAGGCGAGCAGTACTTC.

The chain has TRBV27 and TRBJ1-1; 8 nucleotides agree with TRBD1. V lost 4 bases, J lost 3 bases, and 10 bases stayed unmatched. Germline V gives CDR1 MNHEY, CDR2 SMNVEV (reference sequence). The CDR3 consists of 16 residues. The CDR3 region has the DNA TGTGCCAGCAGTTGCAGGGGGCGCGTAAGGGACACTGAAGCTTTCTTT. Translating it yields CASSCRGRVRDTEAFF.

This clone occurred a few times. Different DNA sequences within this sample yield the same CDR3. The CDR3 DNA sequence: TGCGCCAGCGAAAGAACTACACAGGGTAACGTCGCGAACTCCTATAATTCACCCCTCCACTTT. Translated, it gives CASERTTQGNVANSYNSPLHF. The chain combines TRBV10-1 with TRBJ1-6, with D possibly being TRBD1 (6 bases). The CDR3 totals 21 residues. CDR1 is WNHNN and CDR2 is SYGVQD in the germline V gene (reference sequence). The ends were cut back, 8 bases at V and 0 bases at J, with 29 bases in the middle.

Notes on this clone: This sample includes further DNA sequences coding for the same CDR3. The chain combines TRBV7-9 with TRBJ1-1; D uncertain. Germline CDR1 is SEHNR and CDR2 is FQNEAQ (reference sequence). V lost 5 bases to trimming and J lost 4 bases, with 11 bases between them. This CDR3 spans 13 amino acids. Here the CDR3 DNA reads TGTGCCAGCAGCCCTGGCCGGAGCACTGAAGCTTTCTTT. It is translated as CASSPGRSTEAFF.

This clone has only a few counts. This sequence joins TRBV5-1 and TRBJ1-6; 8 bases line up with TRBD1. CDR1 is SGHRS, CDR2 YFSETQ, per germline. The ends lost 2 bases at V and 8 bases at J; junction bases unmatched: 0. The CDR3 consists of 13 residues. CDR3 in amino acids: CASSLQGDSPLHF. In DNA, the CDR3 is TGCGCCAGCAGCTTACAGGGGGATTCACCCCTCCACTTT.

This rearrangement joins TRBV10-3 to TRBJ2-3, with TRBD2 as a possible D gene (5 bases). CDR1 ENHRY and CDR2 SYGVKD come from the germline V gene. The CDR3 length is 14 residues. Trimming took off 10 bases at V and 2 bases at J, with 16 bases between the two ends. DNA for the CDR3: TGTGCCACCGGGAACTCAAACACCACAGATACGCAGTATTTT. It yields the protein CATGNSNTTDTQYF.